Following are 15 T cell receptor beta chains from one sample sequenced in a study of T cell changes during pregnancy in multiple sclerosis. The assay was immunoSEQ multiplex PCR, and TCRdb's table has in-frame clones only and misses some. This table has roughly 66,000 clones, over 80% appearing once. The input for sequencing was peripheral blood, taken in the first trimester of pregnancy. The receptors derive from a female donor with multiple sclerosis, enrolled in a pregnancy study.

J is TRBJ1-6 and V is TRBV5-6; D gene unclear. V lost 1 base to trimming and J lost 4 bases, with 9 bases between them. The CDR3 has 15 residues. Germline-derived CDR1 and CDR2 are SGHDT and YYEEEE. The CDR3 sequence: CASSLWQTYNSPLHF. CDR3 DNA sequence: TGTGCCAGCAGCTTGTGGCAGACTTATAATTCACCCCTCCACTTT.

The chain employs TRBV7-2 and TRBJ2-3; D might be TRBD2 (5 bases). Germline CDR1 SGHTA, CDR2 FQGNSA. The V end was cut by 5 bases, the J end by 4 bases, with 19 bases between. The CDR3 spans 16 residues. The CDR3 region has the DNA TGTGCCAGCAGCCGCCCGGGCCCCGAGGGTGCAGATACGCAGTATTTT. Amino acids: CASSRPGPEGADTQYF.

V and J are TRBV4-3 and TRBJ2-7, with 13 bases aligning to TRBD2. CDR1 is LGHNA and CDR2 is YSLEER in the germline V gene. The CDR3 totals 16 residues. V lost 3 bases to trimming and J lost 3 bases; unmatched junction nucleotides: 5. CDR3 sequence reads: CASSHGLAGEFYEQYF. The CDR3 nucleotides are TGCGCCAGCAGCCATGGACTAGCGGGAGAGTTCTACGAGCAGTACTTC.

The V and J genes are TRBV6-1 and TRBJ2-5; D may be TRBD2 (6 bases). Germline V lookup: CDR1 MNHNS, CDR2 SASEGT. The CDR3 is made up of 14 amino acids. Trimming shortened V by 2 bases and J by 5 bases, and 12 bases separated the two germline ends. In DNA form, the CDR3 reads TGTGCCAGCAGTGAACCGGGACGGGAGGAGACCCAGTACTTC. It codes for CASSEPGREETQYF.

The chain employs TRBV10-3 and TRBJ2-3; D call uncertain. Germline values: CDR1 ENHRY, CDR2 SYGVKD. The length of the CDR3 is 15 residues. Trimming shortened V by 6 bases and J by 2 bases, and 15 bases separated the two germline ends. DNA of the CDR3: TGTGCCATCAGGGAGCCTGGGCAGTACACAGATACGCAGTATTTT. Protein sequence: CAIREPGQYTDTQYF.

The V gene is TRBV4-3, the J gene TRBJ2-2; D possibly corresponds to TRBD2 (6 bases). Germline V lookup: CDR1 LGHNA, CDR2 YSLEER. The V and J ends lost 1 base and 3 bases respectively, with 15 bases between them. This CDR3 comprises 17 residues. The CDR3 loop reads CASSQVRLRDDTGELFF. CDR3 in DNA: TGCGCCAGCAGCCAAGTTCGCCTGCGGGACGACACCGGGGAGCTGTTTTTT.

The chain recombines TRBV7-9 with TRBJ1-3; D is possibly TRBD1 (5 bases). CDR3 length: 16 residues. Germline V gives CDR1 SEHNR, CDR2 FQNEAQ (reference sequence). The V end lost 6 bases, the J end lost 1 base, and 16 bases lay between the germline ends. In DNA, the CDR3 is TGTGCCAGCAGTTCCAACGGGGGGGTTTCTGGAAACACCATATATTTT. Residues: CASSSNGGVSGNTIYF.

J is TRBJ2-5 and V is TRBV6-4, with a tentative D call TRBD2 (6 bases). Germline values: CDR1 MRHNA, CDR2 SNTAGT. This CDR3 spans 14 amino acids. With 6 bases removed from V and 5 bases from J, the gap between germline ends came to 16 bases. The CDR3 reads CASSDRLGRETQYF. CDR3 nucleotide sequence: TGTGCCAGCAGCGACCGACTAGGTAGGGAGACCCAGTACTTC.

This clone was seen just once. The chain joins TRBV28 to TRBJ2-7, with 9 nucleotides matching TRBD2. CDR1 is MDHEN, CDR2 SYDVKM, per germline. V shed 4 bases and J 6 bases; nucleotides not matched to a gene: 10. The CDR3 covers 15 residues. CDR3 sequence reads: CASSSGGRASGEQYF. The CDR3 DNA sequence: TGTGCCAGCAGTTCCGGCGGGAGGGCCTCTGGCGAGCAGTACTTC.

This clone has a single count. The V call is TRBV28, the J call TRBJ2-5; D is uncertain. V was shortened by 3 bases and J by 2 bases, with 7 bases between the two germline ends. Germline CDR1 MDHEN, CDR2 SYDVKM. This CDR3 is built from 13 residues. CDR3 DNA sequence: TGTGCCAGCAGTTTTCGCGGACAAGAGACCCAGTACTTC. Its protein is CASSFRGQETQYF.

This clone showed up just once. The V gene is TRBV2, the J gene TRBJ1-2; D perhaps matches TRBD1 (5 bases). With 1 base removed from V and 4 bases from J, the gap between germline ends came to 10 bases. The CDR3 runs to 14 residues. Per germline, CDR1 SNHLY and CDR2 FYNNEI. CDR3 in amino acids: CASSEGGGFYGYTF. The CDR3 coding sequence is TGTGCCAGCAGTGAAGGGGGGGGGTTCTATGGCTACACCTTC. The full variable domain, with the rest looked up from reference TRBV2 and TRBJ1-2, is EPEVTQTPSHQVTQMGQEVILRCVPISNHLYFYWYRQILGQKVEFLVSFYNNEISEKSEIFDDQFSVERPDGSNFTLKIRSTKLEDSAMYFCASSEGGGFYGYTFGSGTRLTVV.

This chain links TRBV18 with TRBJ2-1, with TRBD2 identical over 11 bases. Germline V lookup: CDR1 KGHSH, CDR2 LQKENI. The CDR3 runs to 17 residues. V was pared by 1 base and J by 4 bases, with 6 bases of the junction left unmatched. The CDR3 DNA sequence: TGTGCCAGCTCACCACTGACTACTAGCGGGAGTTACAATGAGCAGTTCTTC. This sequence encodes CASSPLTTSGSYNEQFF.

The chain couples TRBV27 to TRBJ2-5; 8 nucleotides match TRBD2. CDR3 length equals 14 residues. V shed 5 bases, J shed 5 bases, and the junction held 7 bases outside the gene matches. Germline-derived CDR1 and CDR2 are MNHEY and SMNVEV (reference sequence). CDR3 DNA: TGTGCCAGCAGTGTCAGCGGGAGAAGTGAGACCCAGTACTTC. Encoded protein: CASSVSGRSETQYF.

V gene TRBV7-2 combines with J gene TRBJ1-3; tentatively, D is TRBD1 (5 bases). Germline CDR1 SGHTA, CDR2 FQGNSA. The CDR3 has 15 amino acids. Trimming shortened V by 5 bases and J by 3 bases, and 14 bases separated the two germline ends. This CDR3 reads CASSLWGGGGNTIYF. Here the CDR3 DNA reads TGTGCCAGCAGCCTCTGGGGCGGGGGTGGAAACACCATATATTTT.

The V call is TRBV7-2, the J call TRBJ2-1; 9 positions agree with TRBD2. The V segment lost 7 bases and the J segment 6 bases; nucleotides outside the gene matches: 7. The V gene's germline CDR1 is SGHTA and CDR2 FQGNSA. The CDR3 contains 14 residues. The CDR3 region has the DNA TGTGCCAGCAACTCCGGACTAGCGTTCAATGAGCAGTTCTTC. This translates into CASNSGLAFNEQFF.